The rows below give T cell receptor beta chains drawn from one sample of a study of cytomegalovirus exposure and HLA in healthy donors. Here immunoSEQ multiplex PCR was the method, and the copy in TCRdb shows in-frame clones only, minus some. This sample contains some 51,000 clones. Sequenced: PBMCs. Receptor source: a man in his forties or fifties in good health and CMV-seropositive. CDR3s include the opening cysteine and the closing phenylalanine or tryptophan. A D gene is named only where the DNA matches it firmly.

J gene | D gene | V gene | CDR3 protein | CDR3 DNA
TRBJ2-7 | NA | TRBV2 | CASSKVTQGNYEQYF | TGTGCCAGCAGTAAAGTGACACAGGGTAACTACGAGCAGTACTTC
TRBJ2-7 | TRBD2 | TRBV6-5 | CASRTSGSREQYF | TGTGCCAGCAGGACTAGCGGGAGTCGAGAGCAGTACTTC
TRBJ2-7 | TRBD2 | TRBV19 | CASSQGGASYEQYF | TGTGCCAGTAGTCAGGGAGGGGCCTCCTACGAGCAGTACTTC
TRBJ1-1 | NA | TRBV14 | CASSLLAGLPNTEAFF | TGTGCCAGCAGCCTACTAGCCGGACTCCCGAACACTGAAGCTTTCTTT
TRBJ1-1 | NA | TRBV10-2 | CASHTQQNTEAFF | TGCGCCAGTCATACACAGCAGAACACTGAAGCTTTCTTT
TRBJ2-7 | NA | TRBV9 | CASSVDGGSYEQYF | TGTGCCAGCAGCGTAGACGGCGGCTCCTACGAGCAGTACTTC
TRBJ1-5 | NA | TRBV28 | CASSNAGQGLDQPQHF | TGTGCCAGCAGTAACGCCGGCCAGGGGTTGGATCAGCCCCAGCATTTT
TRBJ1-5 | TRBD1 | TRBV30 | CAWSPGGNQPQHF | TGTGCCTGGAGTCCAGGGGGAAATCAGCCCCAGCATTTT
TRBJ1-4 | TRBD1 | TRBV7-8 | CASSPRQGRATNEKLFF | TGTGCCAGCAGCCCCCGACAGGGACGTGCAACTAATGAAAAACTGTTTTTT
TRBJ1-1 | TRBD1 | TRBV5-1 | CASSQTGTVNTEAFF | TGCGCCAGCAGTCAAACCGGGACAGTAAACACTGAAGCTTTCTTT
TRBJ1-4 | NA | TRBV18 | CASSPRQDTANEKLFF | TGTGCCAGCTCACCGAGACAGGATACCGCTAATGAAAAACTGTTTTTT
TRBJ1-5 | TRBD1 | TRBV6-6 | CATTGVEGPQHF | TGTGCCACAACAGGGGTGGAGGGGCCCCAGCATTTT
TRBJ1-1 | NA | TRBV5-8 | CASSRTANTEAFF | TGTGCCAGCAGCCGGACAGCGAACACTGAAGCTTTCTTT
TRBJ2-7 | TRBD2 | TRBV2 | CASRLTSGVKGEQYF | TGTGCCAGCAGATTGACTAGCGGGGTCAAAGGCGAGCAGTACTTC
TRBJ2-7 | NA | TRBV28 | CASSPPLTGYEQYF | TGTGCCAGCAGTCCCCCGCTAACAGGGTACGAGCAGTACTTC
TRBJ1-1 | NA | TRBV11-2 | CASSFGGSEAFF | TGTGCCAGCAGCTTCGGCGGGTCTGAAGCTTTCTTT
TRBJ2-3 | NA | TRBV7-3 | CASSPHGADTQYF | TGTGCCAGCAGCCCCCACGGAGCAGATACGCAGTATTTT